This T cell receptor beta chain was documented in a study of T cells in Graves' hyperthyroidism and ophthalmopathy. Germline assignment: CDR1 LNHDA and CDR2 SQIVND (reference sequence). V lost 4 bases and J 3 bases, leaving 12 bases between the germline ends. This CDR3 region has 14 residues. RNA transcripts yielded amplified TCR beta CDR3 regions. The HTBI primer set drove a first-round RT-PCR of the TCR CDR3. One entry per CDR3 protein, called by TCRdb with MiXCR from the multiplex PCR reads. Of 690,000 or so distinct CDR3 sequences in the sample, 18% were seen once. The chain combines TRBV19 with TRBJ2-5; D assignment may be TRBD1 or TRBD2 (6 bases each). Input material: blood. This receptor was taken from a woman between 50 and 59 years old with Graves' hyperthyroidism that later progressed to Graves' ophthalmopathy. CDR3 residues: CASSTGANEETQYF. The CDR3 region has the DNA TGTGCCAGTAGTACGGGGGCAAACGAAGAGACCCAGTACTTC.